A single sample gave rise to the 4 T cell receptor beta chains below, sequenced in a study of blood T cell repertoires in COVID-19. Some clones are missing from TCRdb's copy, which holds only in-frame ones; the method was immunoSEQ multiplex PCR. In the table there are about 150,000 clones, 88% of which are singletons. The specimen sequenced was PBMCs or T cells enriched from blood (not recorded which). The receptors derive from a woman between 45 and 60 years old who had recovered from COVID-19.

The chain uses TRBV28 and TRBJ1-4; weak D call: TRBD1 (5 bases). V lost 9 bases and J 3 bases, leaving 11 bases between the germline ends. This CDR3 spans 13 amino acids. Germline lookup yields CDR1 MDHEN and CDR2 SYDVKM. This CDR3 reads CASLRGPNEKLFF. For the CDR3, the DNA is TGTGCCAGTTTAAGGGGTCCTAATGAAAAACTGTTTTTT.

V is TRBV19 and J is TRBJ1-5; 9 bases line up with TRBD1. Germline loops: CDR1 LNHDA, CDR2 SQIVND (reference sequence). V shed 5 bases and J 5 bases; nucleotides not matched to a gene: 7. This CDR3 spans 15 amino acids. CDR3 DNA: TGTGCCAGTAGTTCCACCGGGACAGGGTATCAGCCCCAGCATTTT. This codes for CASSSTGTGYQPQHF.

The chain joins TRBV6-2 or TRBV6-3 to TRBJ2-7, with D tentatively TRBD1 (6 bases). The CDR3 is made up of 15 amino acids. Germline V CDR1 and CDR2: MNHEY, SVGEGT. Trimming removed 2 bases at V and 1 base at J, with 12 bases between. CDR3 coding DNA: TGTGCCAGCAGTTACAACAGGGATGTTTCCTACGAGCAGTACTTC. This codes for CASSYNRDVSYEQYF.

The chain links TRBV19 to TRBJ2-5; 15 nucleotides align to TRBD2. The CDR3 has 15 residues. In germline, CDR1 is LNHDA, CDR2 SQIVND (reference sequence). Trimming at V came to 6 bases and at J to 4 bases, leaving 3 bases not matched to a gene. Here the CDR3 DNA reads TGTGCCAGTAGGCGGGGACTAGCGGGGGGAGAGACCCAGTACTTC. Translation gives CASRRGLAGGETQYF. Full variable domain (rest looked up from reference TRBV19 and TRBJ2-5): DGGITQSPKYLFRKEGQNVTLSCEQNLNHDAMYWYRQDPGQGLRLIYYSQIVNDFQKGDIAEGYSVSREKKESFPLTVTSAQKNPTAFYLCASRRGLAGGETQYFGPGTRLLVL.